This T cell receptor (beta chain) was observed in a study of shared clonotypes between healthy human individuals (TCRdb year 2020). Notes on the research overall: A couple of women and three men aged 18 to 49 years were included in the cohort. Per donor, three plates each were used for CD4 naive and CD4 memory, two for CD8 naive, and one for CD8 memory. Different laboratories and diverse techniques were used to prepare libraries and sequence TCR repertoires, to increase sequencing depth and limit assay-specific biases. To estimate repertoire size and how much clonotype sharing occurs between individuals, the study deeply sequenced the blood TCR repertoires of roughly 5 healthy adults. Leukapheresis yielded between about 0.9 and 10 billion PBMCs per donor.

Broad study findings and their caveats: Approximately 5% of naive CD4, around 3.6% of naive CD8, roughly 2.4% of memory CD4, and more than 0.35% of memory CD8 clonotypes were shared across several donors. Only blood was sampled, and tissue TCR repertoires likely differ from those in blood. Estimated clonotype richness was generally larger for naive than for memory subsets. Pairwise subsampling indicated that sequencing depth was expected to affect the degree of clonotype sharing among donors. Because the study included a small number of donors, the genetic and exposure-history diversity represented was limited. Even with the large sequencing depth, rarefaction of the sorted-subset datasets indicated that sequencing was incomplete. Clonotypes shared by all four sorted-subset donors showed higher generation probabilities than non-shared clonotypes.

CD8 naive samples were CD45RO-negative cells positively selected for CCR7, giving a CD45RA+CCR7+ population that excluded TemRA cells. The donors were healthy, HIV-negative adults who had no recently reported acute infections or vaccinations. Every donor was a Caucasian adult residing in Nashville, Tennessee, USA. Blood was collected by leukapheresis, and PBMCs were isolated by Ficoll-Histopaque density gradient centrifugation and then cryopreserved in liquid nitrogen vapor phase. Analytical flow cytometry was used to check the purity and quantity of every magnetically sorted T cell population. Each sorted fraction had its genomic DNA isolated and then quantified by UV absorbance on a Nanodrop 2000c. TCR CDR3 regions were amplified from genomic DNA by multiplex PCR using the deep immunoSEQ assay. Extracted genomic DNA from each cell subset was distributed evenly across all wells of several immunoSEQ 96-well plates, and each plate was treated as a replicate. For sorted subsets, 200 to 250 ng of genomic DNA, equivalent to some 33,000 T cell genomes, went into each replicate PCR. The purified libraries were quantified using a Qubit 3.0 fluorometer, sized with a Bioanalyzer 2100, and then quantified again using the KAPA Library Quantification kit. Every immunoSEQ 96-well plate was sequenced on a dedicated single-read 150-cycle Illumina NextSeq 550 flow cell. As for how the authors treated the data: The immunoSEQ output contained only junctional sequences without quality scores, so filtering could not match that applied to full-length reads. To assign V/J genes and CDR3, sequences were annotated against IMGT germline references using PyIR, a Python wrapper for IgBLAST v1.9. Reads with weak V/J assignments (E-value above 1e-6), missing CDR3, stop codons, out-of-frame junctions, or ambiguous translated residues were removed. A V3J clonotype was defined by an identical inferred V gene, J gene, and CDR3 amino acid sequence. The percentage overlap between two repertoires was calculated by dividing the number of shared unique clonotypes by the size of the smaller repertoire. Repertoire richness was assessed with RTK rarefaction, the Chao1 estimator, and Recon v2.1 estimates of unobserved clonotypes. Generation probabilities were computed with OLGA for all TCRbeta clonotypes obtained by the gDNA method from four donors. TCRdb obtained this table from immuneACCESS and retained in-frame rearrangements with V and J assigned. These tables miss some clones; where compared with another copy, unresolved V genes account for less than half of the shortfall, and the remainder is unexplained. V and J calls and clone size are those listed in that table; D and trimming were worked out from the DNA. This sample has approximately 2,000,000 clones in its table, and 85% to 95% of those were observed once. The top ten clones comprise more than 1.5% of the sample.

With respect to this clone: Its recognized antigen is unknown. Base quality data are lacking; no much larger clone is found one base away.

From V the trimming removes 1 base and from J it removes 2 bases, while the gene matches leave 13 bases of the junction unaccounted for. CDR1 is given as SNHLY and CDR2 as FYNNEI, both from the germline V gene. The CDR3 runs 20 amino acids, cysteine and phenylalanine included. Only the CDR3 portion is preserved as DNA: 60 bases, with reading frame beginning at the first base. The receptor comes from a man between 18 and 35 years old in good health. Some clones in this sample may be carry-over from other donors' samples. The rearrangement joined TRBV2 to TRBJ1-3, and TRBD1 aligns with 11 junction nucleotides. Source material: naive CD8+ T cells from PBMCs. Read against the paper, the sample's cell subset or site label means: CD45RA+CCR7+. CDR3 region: CASSEDLDRGLWIPGNTIYF. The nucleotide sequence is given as TGTGCCAGCAGTGAAGATTTGGACAGGGGGCTATGGATCCCTGGAAACACCATATATTTT.